A selection of T cell receptor beta chains follows, all from one sample in a study of blood T cell repertoires in COVID-19. Profiled with immunoSEQ multiplex PCR; TCRdb holds only in-frame clones, not every one. The sample holds roughly 260,000 clones, roughly nine tenths seen once. The source material was PBMCs or T cells enriched from blood (not recorded which). These receptors were collected from a human donor in a cohort exposed to, infected with or recovered from COVID-19 (not recorded which). The donor label of this sample is uncertain. The CDR3 runs from the conserved cysteine through the conserved F or W. Where a row states a size, it is once, few, many or the class of an expanded clone; other rows omit it.

CDR3	size	V	J	length
CASSLQGAGGYTF	-	TRBV6-5	TRBJ1-2	13
CASSLTGGSYNEQFF	-	TRBV7-3	TRBJ2-1	15
CASCRGGNAGELFF	-	TRBV6-5	TRBJ2-2	14
CASTRRGQGAVGNTIYF	once	TRBV2	TRBJ1-3	17
CASSLETGRNYGYTF	once	TRBV11-2	TRBJ1-2	15
CASSQDRVGGPTDTQYF	-	TRBV4-1	TRBJ2-3	17
CASSDPDEKLFF	-	TRBV2	TRBJ1-4	12
CASSLSPAGGVYNEQFF	-	TRBV11-2	TRBJ2-1	17
CASRLQGETEAFF	-	TRBV19	TRBJ1-1	13
CATSRGWQGDGYTF	-	TRBV15	TRBJ1-2	14
CASSENDRDSYNEQFF	-	TRBV5-6	TRBJ2-1	16
CASNDYGTGGDGYGYTF	-	TRBV19	TRBJ1-2	17
CATSGRGISYNEQFF	few	TRBV24-1	TRBJ2-1	15
CASSQSSGGYEQYF	-	TRBV4-3	TRBJ2-7	14
CATPMSGLAATNEQFF	-	TRBV24-1	TRBJ2-1	16
CASSQVGGGVPDTQYF	-	TRBV4-2	TRBJ2-3	16
CASSTGGIETQYF	-	TRBV19	TRBJ2-5	13
CASSQVSFNEVGVTEAFF	-	TRBV4-3	TRBJ1-1	18
CATAASGNTGELFF	-	TRBV19	TRBJ2-2	14
CASSQGQPGELFF	once	TRBV4-3	TRBJ2-2	13
CAISLAGPYNEQFF	once	TRBV10-3	TRBJ2-1	14
CASSPGGLQETQYF	-	TRBV11-2	TRBJ2-5	14